This passage covers 24 T cell receptor beta chains from one sample sequenced in a study of response to subunit inactivated influenza vaccine. TCRdb redid the calling of the RT-PCR reads with MiXCR, one entry per CDR3 protein. The sample shows roughly 700,000 distinct CDR3 sequences, roughly 14% of them seen only once. The sequencing here drew on PBMCs from blood, taken 14 to 15 days before vaccination. The receptor set was obtained from a man aged 50 to 59 who received an inactivated influenza vaccine.

The CDR3 DNA is TGTGCCAGCAGCTTTTCCGGGACTAGGGGGAACAATGAGCAGTTCTTC. This translates into CASSFSGTRGNNEQFF. This rearrangement joins TRBV7-9 to TRBJ2-1; 8 bases are shared with TRBD2. Germline loops: CDR1 SEHNR, CDR2 FQNEAQ (reference sequence). The V and J ends lost 3 bases and 5 bases, in that order; junction bases with no gene match: 9. The CDR3 runs to 16 residues. The variable domain in full, with the rest retrieved from reference TRBV7-9 and TRBJ2-1, is DTGVSQNPRHKITKRGQNVTFRCDPISEHNRLYWYRQTLGQGPEFLTYFQNEAQLEKSRLLSDRFSAERPKGSFSTLEIQRTEQGDSAMYLCASSFSGTRGNNEQFFGPGTRLTVL.

This clonotype turned up a few times. The chain is built from TRBV11-1 and TRBJ2-4; 12 nucleotides align to TRBD1. Trimming at V came to 7 bases and at J to 1 base, leaving 14 bases not matched to a gene. This CDR3 has 19 amino acids. The germline V gene encodes CDR1 SGHAT and CDR2 FQDESV (reference sequence). The CDR3 loop is CASTSVGTGGFLAKNIQYF. In DNA, the CDR3 is TGTGCCAGCACGTCCGTAGGGACAGGGGGCTTTCTGGCCAAAAACATTCAGTACTTC.

The chain carries TRBV6-2 or TRBV6-3 and TRBJ1-1, with D unclear. Deletions cut 5 bases from V and 0 bases from J, with 10 bases between. This CDR3 region has 14 residues. Germline V gene data show CDR1 as MNHEY and CDR2 as SVGEGT. The chain's CDR3 is CASSKGWLNTEAFF. CDR3 in DNA: TGTGCCAGCAGTAAAGGGTGGCTGAACACTGAAGCTTTCTTT.

At least ten counts were recorded for this clonotype. This clone may be a read error of a much larger clone one base away. The chain has TRBV27 and TRBJ2-3; the D is unclear. The CDR3 has 11 amino acids. Trimming shortened V by 6 bases and J by 4 bases, and 5 bases separated the two germline ends. The germline gives CDR1 MNHEY, CDR2 SMNVEV (reference sequence). CDR3 DNA sequence: TGTGCCAGCAGATTAGCAGATACGCAGTATTTT. The encoded protein is CASRLADTQYF.

This clonotype was detected once. The chain uses TRBV7-2 and TRBJ2-5; 10 positions match TRBD2. The germline V gene encodes CDR1 SGHTA and CDR2 FQGNSA. The length of the CDR3 is 15 residues. The ends lost 5 bases at V and 4 bases at J; junction bases unmatched: 7. The CDR3 here is CASSSSGGAVETQYF. The DNA for the CDR3 is TGTGCCAGCAGCAGCAGCGGGGGGGCGGTAGAGACCCAGTACTTC.

In this sample, this clonotype turned up a few times. V is TRBV19 and J is TRBJ2-1; tentative D call: TRBD2 (7 bases). V gave up 5 bases and J gave up 0 bases, with 17 bases separating them. Germline CDR1 reads LNHDA; CDR2 reads SQIVND (reference sequence). This CDR3 has 17 amino acids. CDR3 DNA: TGTGCCAGTAGTCGTGAAGGGGGGGCCTACTCCTACAATGAGCAGTTCTTC. Its protein product is CASSREGGAYSYNEQFF. Full variable domain (outside the CDR3, taken from reference TRBV19 and TRBJ2-1): DGGITQSPKYLFRKEGQNVTLSCEQNLNHDAMYWYRQDPGQGLRLIYYSQIVNDFQKGDIAEGYSVSREKKESFPLTVTSAQKNPTAFYLCASSREGGAYSYNEQFFGPGTRLTVL.

This clonotype was seen more than once but under ten times. The rearrangement joins TRBV11-2 to TRBJ2-2; D is uncertain. The V gene lost 2 bases and the J gene lost 1 base, with 5 bases spanning the gap. CDR3 length equals 14 residues. The germline gives CDR1 SGHAT, CDR2 FQNNGV. The CDR3, as DNA: TGTGCCAGCAGCTTAAGGGAGAACACCGGGGAGCTGTTTTTT. As protein: CASSLRENTGELFF.

This chain uses TRBV29-1 with TRBJ2-7; perhaps TRBD1 as D (6 bases). The CDR3 length is 12 residues. The ends were cut back, 6 bases at V and 5 bases at J, with 14 bases in the middle. Germline CDR1 reads SQVTM; CDR2 reads ANQGSEA. CDR3 bases: TGCAGCGTATCGGACAGAACCCACGAGCAGTACTTC. This translates into CSVSDRTHEQYF.

Details on this clonotype: At one boundary the junction diverges from the germline segment, which might be a read error. The chain joins TRBV18 to TRBJ2-7; unclear D gene. The CDR3 totals 12 residues. Germline CDR1 is KGHSH and CDR2 is LQKENI. The CDR3 DNA is TGTGCCAGCTCACCAGGGAAGTACGATCAGTACTTC. Residues: CASSPGKYDQYF.

V gene TRBV7-9 combines with J gene TRBJ1-6; 8 bases line up with TRBD1. CDR3 length: 12 residues. CDR1 is SEHNR, CDR2 FQNEAQ, per germline (reference sequence). J gave up 9 bases and V 5 bases, and 0 bases lay outside the gene matches. In DNA form, the CDR3 reads TGTGCCAGCAGCGACAGGGGTTCACCCCTCCACTTT. Translation: CASSDRGSPLHF.

This clonotype was counted between two and nine times. This sequence joins TRBV9 and TRBJ2-3, with no clear D. Trimming took 1 base from V and 6 from J, leaving 12 bases between them. This CDR3 spans 14 amino acids. Germline assignment: CDR1 SGDLS and CDR2 YYNGEE. The CDR3 nucleotides are TGTGCCAGCAGCGTACGAGTCGTGGGGGATACGCAGTATTTT. Its protein is CASSVRVVGDTQYF.

Only a few counts were recorded for this clonotype. The chain joins TRBV3-1 to TRBJ2-7; D may correspond to TRBD1 or TRBD2 (6 bases each). This CDR3 spans 17 amino acids. Germline V gene sequence: CDR1 LGHDT, CDR2 YNNKEL (reference sequence). The V end lost 3 bases, the J end lost 4 bases, and 22 bases lay between the germline ends. CDR3 region: CASSQGIGGVAVYEQYF. CDR3 coding DNA: TGTGCCAGCAGCCAGGGCATTGGGGGCGTAGCGGTTTACGAGCAGTACTTC.

This clonotype was counted between two and nine times. The J gene is TRBJ2-2, the V gene TRBV9; D might be TRBD1 or TRBD2, each matching 5 bases. The germline V gene encodes CDR1 SGDLS and CDR2 YYNGEE. Trimming took 4 bases from V and 7 from J, leaving 20 bases between them. The CDR3 is 16 residues long. CDR3 loop: CASSPGPRGADGELFF. CDR3 nucleotide sequence: TGTGCCAGCAGCCCAGGGCCGAGAGGGGCCGACGGGGAGCTGTTTTTT.

This clonotype was found many times. The chain is built from TRBV5-1 and TRBJ1-6; D is unresolved. The CDR3 is 12 amino acids. Germline V CDR1 and CDR2: SGHRS, YFSETQ. V lost 2 bases, J lost 8 bases, and 5 bases lay in between. CDR3 nucleotide sequence: TGCGCCAGCAGCTTCCAGGATTCACCCCTCCACTTT. Translating it yields CASSFQDSPLHF.

In this sample, this clonotype turned up many times. Germline and junction disagree at one end, which may indicate a read error. V is TRBV10-2 and J is TRBJ2-7, with unresolved D. The CDR3 totals 11 residues. Germline CDR1 is WSHSY and CDR2 is SAAADI. The CDR3 sequence is CASSEGYEQYF. For the CDR3, the DNA is TGTGCCAGCAGTGAAGGCTACGAGCAGTACTTC.

The chain is built from TRBV5-1 and TRBJ2-7; D unresolved. Per germline, CDR1 SGHRS and CDR2 YFSETQ. The V and J ends lost 1 base and 0 bases respectively, with 8 bases between them. CDR3 length equals 14 residues. The CDR3 bases are TGCGCCAGCAGCTTGACACGAGACTCCTACGAGCAGTACTTC. Amino acids: CASSLTRDSYEQYF.

This chain links TRBV6-2 or TRBV6-3 with TRBJ1-1, with a possible D match to TRBD1 (6 bases). V was pared by 2 bases and J by 6 bases, with 22 bases between. The CDR3 runs 17 residues. Germline V gene lookup returns CDR1 MNHEY and CDR2 SVGEGT. This CDR3 reads CASSYEGQRAHRPEAFF. The CDR3 nucleotides are TGTGCCAGCAGTTACGAGGGACAACGAGCCCACCGACCTGAAGCTTTCTTT.

This clonotype was counted only a few times. The rearrangement joins TRBV27 to TRBJ2-3; 9 nucleotides line up with TRBD2. The J segment lost 3 bases and the V segment lost 5 bases, leaving 6 bases of the junction unmatched. The CDR3 has 15 amino acids. From germline, CDR1 is MNHEY and CDR2 SMNVEV (reference sequence). The CDR3 loop is CASSIPAGGTDTQYF. CDR3 DNA: TGTGCCAGCAGTATCCCAGCGGGGGGAACAGATACGCAGTATTTT.

The V gene is TRBV27, the J gene TRBJ1-6; D gene unclear. Between the trimmed V and J ends, which lost 8 bases and 9 bases, there was a span of 20 bases. CDR1 is MNHEY, CDR2 SMNVEV, per germline (reference sequence). This CDR3 comprises 15 residues. The CDR3 nucleotides are TGTGCCAGCTCCAGAAAGGCTTCTGTAGGTTCACCCCTCCACTTT. It specifies CASSRKASVGSPLHF.

The chain recombines TRBV5-1 with TRBJ2-1; 13 bases align to TRBD2. The CDR3 has 18 residues. Germline V CDR1 and CDR2: SGHRS, YFSETQ. Trimming removed 7 bases from V and 8 bases from J; junction bases left unmatched: 18. The CDR3 loop reads CASGEQGLGLAGNYEQFF. For the CDR3, the DNA is TGCGCCAGCGGAGAACAGGGCTTGGGACTAGCGGGAAACTATGAGCAGTTCTTC.

The chain recombines TRBV18 with TRBJ2-2; D may be TRBD2 (5 bases). V gave up 2 bases and J gave up 7 bases, with 8 bases separating them. Germline values: CDR1 KGHSH, CDR2 LQKENI. This CDR3 is 13 amino acids long. The CDR3, as DNA: TGTGCCAGCTCACCAGTTGGGAGCGGGGAGCTGTTTTTT. It encodes CASSPVGSGELFF.

J is TRBJ2-1 and V is TRBV7-2; D remains unclear. Trimming left V 5 bases short and J 1 base short, with 12 bases between. Germline-derived CDR1 and CDR2 are SGHTA and FQGNSA. This CDR3 has 15 amino acids. The CDR3 DNA reads as TGTGCCAGCAGCCCCCGGGTGCTGTCCTACAATGAGCAGTTCTTC. Translated: CASSPRVLSYNEQFF. Looking up the rest from reference TRBV7-2 and TRBJ2-1 gives the full variable domain: GAGVSQSPSNKVTEKGKDVELRCDPISGHTALYWYRQSLGQGLEFLIYFQGNSAPDKSGLPSDRFSAERTGGSVSTLTIQRTQQEDSAVYLCASSPRVLSYNEQFFGPGTRLTVL.

This clonotype was observed many times. DNA for the CDR3: TGTGCCAGCAGTCCTTTTAGCGGGAGGGCCCAGAATGAGCAGTTCTTC. It codes for CASSPFSGRAQNEQFF. The chain has TRBV6-1 and TRBJ2-1; 11 nucleotides align to TRBD2. Germline CDR1 MNHNS, CDR2 SASEGT. The CDR3 sequence is 16 residues long. V lost 5 bases, J lost 7 bases, and 10 bases stayed unmatched.

The sample holds many counts of this clonotype. Written as DNA, the CDR3 is TGTGCCAGCAGTCCCGGACTAGTTAATACGCAGTATTTT. It is translated as CASSPGLVNTQYF. The chain links TRBV12-3 or TRBV12-4 to TRBJ2-3, with 7 bases lining up with TRBD2. V lost 5 bases, J lost 7 bases, and 6 bases stayed unmatched. The CDR3 is 13 amino acids.